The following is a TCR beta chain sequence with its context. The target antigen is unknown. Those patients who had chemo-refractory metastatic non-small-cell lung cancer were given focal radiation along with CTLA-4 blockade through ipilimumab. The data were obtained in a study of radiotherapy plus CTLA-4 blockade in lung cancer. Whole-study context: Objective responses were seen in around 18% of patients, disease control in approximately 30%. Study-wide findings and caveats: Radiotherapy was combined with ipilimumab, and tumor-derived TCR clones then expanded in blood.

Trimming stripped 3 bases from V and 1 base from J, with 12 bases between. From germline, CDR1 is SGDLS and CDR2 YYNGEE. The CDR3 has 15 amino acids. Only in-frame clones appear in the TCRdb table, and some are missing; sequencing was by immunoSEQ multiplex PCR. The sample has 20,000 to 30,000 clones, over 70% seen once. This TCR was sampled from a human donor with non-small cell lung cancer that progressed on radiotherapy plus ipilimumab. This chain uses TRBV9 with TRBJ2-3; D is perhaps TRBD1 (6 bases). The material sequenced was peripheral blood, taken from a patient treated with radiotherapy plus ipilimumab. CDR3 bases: TGTGCCAGCAGCGCAGGGGTAAAGGGCACAGATACGCAGTATTTT. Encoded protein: CASSAGVKGTDTQYF.